This TCR beta chain comes out of a study of blood T cell repertoires in COVID-19. About the study: Acute-phase and convalescent COVID-19 samples originated in the United States, Italy and Spain. T cells, B-cell-depleted T cells, or PBMCs supplied cDNA or gDNA.

Per the original data handling: Reference gene primer amplification in the assay estimated nucleated cell counts. The data were produced by immunoSEQ multiplex PCR, yet TCRdb's version contains in-frame clones alone and is incomplete. V, J and clone size reflect that table, while D and trimming were determined from the DNA. The sample has roughly 110,000 clones, more than 75% seen once. The V end was cut by 4 bases, the J end by 10 bases, with 11 bases between. The CDR3 totals 11 residues. The sample taken for sequencing was peripheral blood. The TCR comes from a man aged 35 to 55 with acute or convalescent COVID-19. The V gene is TRBV12-3 or TRBV12-4, the J gene TRBJ2-7; D might be TRBD1 (5 bases). The CDR3 DNA follows: TGTGCCAGCAGTTACAGGTCGAATCAGTACTTC. It is translated as CASSYRSNQYF.